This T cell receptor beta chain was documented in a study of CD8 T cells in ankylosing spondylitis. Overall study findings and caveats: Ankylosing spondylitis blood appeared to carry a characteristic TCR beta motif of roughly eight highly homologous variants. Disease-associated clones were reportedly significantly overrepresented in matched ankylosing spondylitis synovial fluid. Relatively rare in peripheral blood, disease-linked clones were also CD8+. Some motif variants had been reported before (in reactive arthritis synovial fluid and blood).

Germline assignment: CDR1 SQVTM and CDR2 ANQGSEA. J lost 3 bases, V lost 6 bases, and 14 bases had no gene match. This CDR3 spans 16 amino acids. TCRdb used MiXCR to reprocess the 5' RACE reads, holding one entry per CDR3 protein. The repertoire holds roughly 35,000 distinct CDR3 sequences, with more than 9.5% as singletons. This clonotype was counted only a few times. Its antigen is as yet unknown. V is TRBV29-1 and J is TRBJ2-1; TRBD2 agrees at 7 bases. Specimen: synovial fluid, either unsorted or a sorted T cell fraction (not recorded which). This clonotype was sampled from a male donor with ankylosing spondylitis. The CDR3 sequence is CSVGGSQPARYNEQFF. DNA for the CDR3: TGCAGCGTGGGGGGGTCCCAACCTGCGCGCTACAATGAGCAGTTCTTC.